The 19 T cell receptor beta chains presented below share a single source sample, sequenced in a study of cytomegalovirus exposure and HLA in healthy donors (dated 2017 in TCRdb). The receptor library was made with the immunoSEQ multiplex PCR assay. For the multiplex PCR, a mixture combining 60 forward primers for TCR Vbeta segments and 13 reverse primers for TCR Jbeta segments was used. TCRdb retrieved this table from immuneACCESS and kept in-frame rearrangements only. Not all clones are present; in checked studies, unresolved V genes account for under half, and no reason is known for the remainder. Recorded for this sample are some 150,000 clones; more than 70% of them occurred a single time. The ten largest account for approximately 1.6% of the sample. Material for sequencing was PBMCs. These receptors were obtained from a woman in her forties in good health and CMV-seronegative.

Worth noting for this clone: A junction boundary mismatches the germline segment, possibly from a read error. J is TRBJ1-2 and V is TRBV6-5; D is unresolved. There are 13 residues in the CDR3. Looked up from germline, CDR1 is MNHEY and CDR2 is SVGAGI. DNA for the CDR3: TGTGCCTCCTCTGAAGGACGGACTTATGGCCACACCTTC. As protein: CASSEGRTYGHTF.

This sequence joins TRBV5-1 and TRBJ2-1, with 10 bases fitting TRBD1. CDR1 and CDR2 from the germline V gene are SGHRS and YFSETQ. The CDR3 contains 17 residues. Losses at the gene ends were 1 base for V and 7 bases for J; bases not matched to a gene: 11. CDR3 sequence (DNA): TGCGCCAGCAGCTTGAGTAGTTCGGGACAGGGGCTTAATGAGCAGTTCTTC. Its protein product is CASSLSSSGQGLNEQFF.

The genes are TRBV19 and TRBJ1-2, with 9 bases identical to TRBD1. The CDR3 totals 15 residues. Germline CDR1 is LNHDA and CDR2 is SQIVND (reference sequence). The trim removed 5 bases at V and 8 bases at J, leaving 12 bases unmatched. DNA for the CDR3: TGTGCCAGTAGTGGCTACAGGGGGCAGACTGGGGGCTACACCTTC. This sequence encodes CASSGYRGQTGGYTF.

The CDR3, as DNA: TGCAGCGTTGGTGTCCCGAGCACAGATACGCAGTATTTT. Translating it yields CSVGVPSTDTQYF. The chain is built from TRBV29-1 and TRBJ2-3; the D is unclear. Trimming stripped 4 bases from V and 0 bases from J, with 8 bases between. The CDR3 totals 13 residues. The germline CDR1 and CDR2 sequences are SQVTM and ANQGSEA.

V and J are TRBV10-1 and TRBJ2-5; D possibly corresponds to TRBD2 (6 bases). V dropped 3 bases and J dropped 3 bases, with 14 bases sitting between them. Germline CDR1 and CDR2: WNHNN and SYGVQD (reference sequence). The CDR3 loop spans 15 amino acids. Here the CDR3 reads CASSDMGVAEETQYF. In nucleotides, the CDR3 is TGCGCCAGCAGTGATATGGGAGTAGCGGAAGAGACCCAGTACTTC.

This clone was counted a few times. The chain has TRBV6-5 and TRBJ2-7; the D gene is possibly TRBD2 (6 bases). Trimming left V 2 bases short and J 6 bases short, with 8 bases between. The CDR3 totals 12 residues. CDR1 is MNHEY, CDR2 SVGAGI, per germline. CDR3 residues: CASSYGGSEQYF. The DNA of the CDR3 is TGTGCCAGCAGTTACGGGGGGAGCGAGCAGTACTTC.

The gene calls are TRBV6-1 and TRBJ1-2, with no clear D. This CDR3 contains 13 residues. V dropped 6 bases and J dropped 5 bases, with 13 bases sitting between them. Germline CDR1 MNHNS, CDR2 SASEGT. The DNA for the CDR3 is TGTGCCAGCAGGAGGGAGGTCCTTTATGGCTACACCTTC. It codes for CASRREVLYGYTF.

The chain carries TRBV4-2 and TRBJ1-3; weak D call: TRBD1 (6 bases). This CDR3 spans 16 amino acids. Germline V gives CDR1 LGHNA, CDR2 YNFKEQ. V was pared by 0 bases and J by 2 bases, with 11 bases between. The CDR3 is CASSQDFSGAGNTIYF. The CDR3 DNA reads as TGTGCCAGCAGCCAAGATTTCTCAGGGGCTGGAAACACCATATATTTT.

This clone was seen more than once but under ten times. V is TRBV4-1 and J is TRBJ2-7; TRBD1 might be the D (6 bases). CDR1 and CDR2 from the germline V gene are MGHRA and YSYEKL. This CDR3 contains 15 residues. V gave up 0 bases and J gave up 3 bases, with 12 bases separating them. The CDR3 sequence: CASSQDQGTIYEQYF. CDR3 in DNA: TGCGCCAGCAGCCAAGATCAAGGGACAATCTACGAGCAGTACTTC.

The J gene is TRBJ2-2, the V gene TRBV5-1, with D maybe TRBD1 (6 bases). Germline CDR1 SGHRS, CDR2 YFSETQ. The V end lost 1 base, the J end lost 4 bases, and 8 bases lay between the germline ends. This CDR3 spans 14 amino acids. CDR3 sequence (DNA): TGCGCCAGCAGCTTGACAGGGTCCACCGGGGAGCTGTTTTTT. This gives the protein CASSLTGSTGELFF.

In the case of this clone: The junction departs from the called germline gene at one end, perhaps through a read error. This chain joins TRBV7-9 and TRBJ1-6; 8 bases are shared with TRBD1. The CDR3 length is 16 residues. Germline CDR1 is SEHNR and CDR2 is FQNEAQ (reference sequence). The CDR3 nucleotides are TGTTCCAGCAGCCGGGCTTCAGGGGGCTGGAATTCACCCCTCCACTTT. Its translation: CSSSRASGGWNSPLHF.

The rearrangement uses TRBV28 and TRBJ2-3; 8 bases are a match to TRBD1. Germline assignment: CDR1 MDHEN and CDR2 SYDVKM. The CDR3 spans 14 residues. The junction had 9 bases not matched to a gene; V was cut back by 5 bases and J by 8 bases. CDR3 bases: TGTGCCAGCAGTACCTGGACAGGGCGGCGTACGCAGTATTTT. Translating gives CASSTWTGRRTQYF.

CDR3 DNA sequence: TGTGCCAGCAGGACCCAGGGGGCGTCCCCTGAAGCTTTCTTT. Residues: CASRTQGASPEAFF. The gene calls are TRBV7-8 and TRBJ1-1; 8 nucleotides match TRBD1. The V and J ends lost 6 bases and 6 bases, in that order; junction bases with no gene match: 9. The germline gives CDR1 SGHVS, CDR2 FQNEAQ. The CDR3 covers 14 residues. Full variable domain (outside the CDR3, taken from reference TRBV7-8 and TRBJ1-1): GAGVSQSPRYKVAKRGQDVALRCDPISGHVSLFWYQQALGQGPEFLTYFQNEAQLDKSGLPSDRFFAERPEGSVSTLKIQRTQQEDSAVYLCASRTQGASPEAFFGQGTRLTVV.

As for this clone: The sample carries other DNA sequences with the same CDR3. The chain uses TRBV5-1 and TRBJ2-3; 7 bases map to TRBD2. Germline CDR1 SGHRS, CDR2 YFSETQ. The V gene end was trimmed by 0 bases and the J gene end by 5 bases; junction bases not matched to a gene: 6. The CDR3 length is 15 residues. DNA for the CDR3: TGCGCCAGCAGCTTGGGGAGCGGGGTAGGAGATACGCAGTATTTT. This codes for CASSLGSGVGDTQYF.

V is TRBV6-5 and J is TRBJ1-3, with a tentative D call TRBD1 (6 bases). The CDR3 has 15 residues. The germline gives CDR1 MNHEY, CDR2 SVGAGI. The V end was cut by 4 bases, the J end by 4 bases, with 14 bases between. CDR3 bases: TGTGCCAGCAGTTTTGGGGGGGCCTCGGGAAACACCATATATTTT. Amino acid sequence: CASSFGGASGNTIYF.

The chain employs TRBV27 and TRBJ1-1, with D unclear. Trimming took off 2 bases at V and 3 bases at J, with 10 bases between the two ends. Germline V gene sequence: CDR1 MNHEY, CDR2 SMNVEV (reference sequence). This CDR3 has 14 residues. The CDR3 spells CASSLISADTEAFF. CDR3 coding DNA: TGTGCCAGCAGTTTAATTTCGGCGGACACTGAAGCTTTCTTT.

The J gene is TRBJ1-3, the V gene TRBV6-5; weak D call: TRBD1 (5 bases). The length of the CDR3 is 15 residues. Germline CDR1 is MNHEY and CDR2 is SVGAGI. Trimming shortened V by 2 bases and J by 0 bases, and 8 bases separated the two germline ends. The CDR3 coding sequence is TGTGCCAGCAGTTACCGGGGGAACTCTGGAAACACCATATATTTT. This sequence encodes CASSYRGNSGNTIYF.

This chain joins TRBV5-4 and TRBJ2-7; 10 nucleotides line up with TRBD2. Trimming took 2 bases from V and 3 from J; bases not matched to a gene: 5. The germline gives CDR1 SGHNT, CDR2 YYREEE (reference sequence). The CDR3 loop spans 15 amino acids. As DNA, the CDR3 is TGTGCCAGCAGCTTTTCGGCTAGCGGGGGCTACGAGCAGTACTTC. This encodes CASSFSASGGYEQYF.

The J gene is TRBJ2-2, the V gene TRBV4-2; 9 bases align to TRBD2. The germline V gene has CDR1 LGHNA and CDR2 YNFKEQ. The trim removed 5 bases at V and 2 bases at J, leaving 18 bases unmatched. CDR3 length equals 20 residues. For the CDR3, the DNA is TGTGCCAGCAGCGACCAAGAAATAGGCGTACTAGCGGGCAACACCGGGGAGCTGTTTTTT. Protein sequence: CASSDQEIGVLAGNTGELFF.